The rows below give T cell receptor beta chains drawn from one sample of a study of response to subunit inactivated influenza vaccine. In TCRdb, the RT-PCR reads were re-called with MiXCR into one record per CDR3 protein. The sample yields 750,000 to 850,000 distinct CDR3 sequences, around a sixth seen once. The sample in question was PBMCs from blood, obtained 4 to 6 days after vaccination. These receptor sequences come from a man between 45 and 60 years old who received an inactivated influenza vaccine. CDR3s include the opening cysteine and the closing phenylalanine or tryptophan. The order of the fields is V gene, J gene, clone size, D gene, CDR3 DNA, CDR3 protein. D genes are given only for firm matches. Size values are once, few and many counts, or a class for expanded clones, and some rows have none.

v_call: TRBV12-3/TRBV12-4
j_call: TRBJ1-1
clone_size: few
d_call: TRBD1
cdr3_nt: TGTGCCAGCAGTTCCGGACAGGGTCGGGCTTTCTTT
cdr3_aa: CASSSGQGRAFF

v_call: TRBV25-1
j_call: TRBJ1-2
clone_size: .
d_call: TRBD1
cdr3_nt: TGTGCCAGCAGTGGGACAGGGTCTAAGAACTATGGCTACACCTTC
cdr3_aa: CASSGTGSKNYGYTF

v_call: TRBV29-1
j_call: TRBJ2-3
clone_size: few
d_call: TRBD2
cdr3_nt: TGCAGCGTTGTGTCGACTAGCGGGCGCCAAGGAGATACGCAGTATTTT
cdr3_aa: CSVVSTSGRQGDTQYF

v_call: TRBV6-2/TRBV6-3
j_call: TRBJ2-1
clone_size: .
d_call: .
cdr3_nt: TGTGCCAGCAGTTACTCGATCCACAGACTTGAGCGGAATGAGCAGTTCTTC
cdr3_aa: CASSYSIHRLERNEQFF

v_call: TRBV7-9
j_call: TRBJ2-6
clone_size: .
d_call: .
cdr3_nt: TGTGCCAGCAGCCCCGTCGTTGGGGCCAACGTCCTGACTTTC
cdr3_aa: CASSPVVGANVLTF

v_call: TRBV28
j_call: TRBJ1-6
clone_size: few
d_call: .
cdr3_nt: TGTGCCAGCAGTTTATTGATGGACAGAAGAAATTCACCCCTCCACTTT
cdr3_aa: CASSLLMDRRNSPLHF

v_call: TRBV13
j_call: TRBJ2-1
clone_size: .
d_call: .
cdr3_nt: TGTGCCAGCAGCTTAGCCAGGCGTTATGAGCAGTTCTTC
cdr3_aa: CASSLARRYEQFF

v_call: TRBV7-2
j_call: TRBJ2-5
clone_size: .
d_call: TRBD1
cdr3_nt: TGTGCCAGCAGCCGCTGGGACAGGCAAGACCAAGAGACCCAGTACTTC
cdr3_aa: CASSRWDRQDQETQYF

v_call: TRBV11-2
j_call: TRBJ2-7
clone_size: .
d_call: TRBD2
cdr3_nt: TGTGCCAGCAGCTTGACGGCGGGAGACTACGAGCAGTACTTC
cdr3_aa: CASSLTAGDYEQYF

v_call: TRBV27
j_call: TRBJ1-1
clone_size: many
d_call: TRBD1
cdr3_nt: TGTGCCAGCAGTACTGACAGGGGGCTGAACACTGAAGCTTTCTTT
cdr3_aa: CASSTDRGLNTEAFF

v_call: TRBV6-1
j_call: TRBJ2-1
clone_size: .
d_call: .
cdr3_nt: TGTGCCAGCATCGCAGGGGTCCCCTACAATGAGCAGTTCTTC
cdr3_aa: CASIAGVPYNEQFF

v_call: TRBV20-1
j_call: TRBJ2-3
clone_size: .
d_call: .
cdr3_nt: TGCAGTGCTAGAGCGGCGGGGAGCACAGATACGCAGTATTTT
cdr3_aa: CSARAAGSTDTQYF

v_call: TRBV20-1
j_call: TRBJ2-1
clone_size: many
d_call: TRBD2
cdr3_nt: TGCAGTGCCGCTAGCGGGGGGGCCATTGGTGAGCAGTTCTTC
cdr3_aa: CSAASGGAIGEQFF

v_call: TRBV6-1
j_call: TRBJ2-7
clone_size: .
d_call: .
cdr3_nt: TGTGCCGCCGCCGGGATTCTATACGAGCAGTACTTC
cdr3_aa: CAAAGILYEQYF

v_call: TRBV29-1
j_call: TRBJ2-1
clone_size: .
d_call: .
cdr3_nt: TGCAGCGTTGGGACCAATACATACAATGAGCAGTTCTTC
cdr3_aa: CSVGTNTYNEQFF

v_call: TRBV6-2/TRBV6-3
j_call: TRBJ2-6
clone_size: .
d_call: .
cdr3_nt: TGTGCCAGCGGCAGGGGAAGGGCCTCTGGGGCCAACGTCCTGACTTTC
cdr3_aa: CASGRGRASGANVLTF

v_call: TRBV20-1
j_call: TRBJ2-2
clone_size: .
d_call: .
cdr3_nt: TGCAGTGCCCCTGACAGCAAGAACACCGGGGAGCTGTTTTTT
cdr3_aa: CSAPDSKNTGELFF

v_call: TRBV5-1
j_call: TRBJ2-4
clone_size: .
d_call: TRBD1
cdr3_nt: TGCGCCAGCAGCTGGACAGGGGACCAAAACATTCAGTACTTC
cdr3_aa: CASSWTGDQNIQYF

v_call: TRBV19
j_call: TRBJ2-1
clone_size: .
d_call: .
cdr3_nt: TGTGCCAGTAGTAGTCGGGACAATGAGCAGTTCTTC
cdr3_aa: CASSSRDNEQFF

v_call: TRBV6-2/TRBV6-3
j_call: TRBJ1-6
clone_size: .
d_call: .
cdr3_nt: TGTGCCAGCAGTTACTCCGCGGTAGTGTATAATTCACCCCTCCACTTT
cdr3_aa: CASSYSAVVYNSPLHF

v_call: TRBV11-3
j_call: TRBJ2-1
clone_size: few
d_call: .
cdr3_nt: TGTGCCAGCAGCTTAGATGGGGGGAAGAATGAGCAGTTCTTC
cdr3_aa: CASSLDGGKNEQFF

v_call: TRBV7-9
j_call: TRBJ2-1
clone_size: .
d_call: TRBD2
cdr3_nt: TGTGCCGCGGCTAAGGGAGGGACTAATGAGCAGTTCTTC
cdr3_aa: CAAAKGGTNEQFF

v_call: TRBV20-1
j_call: TRBJ1-4
clone_size: few
d_call: .
cdr3_nt: TGCAGTGCTAGCGCCCAGGTCAATGAAAAACTGTTTTTT
cdr3_aa: CSASAQVNEKLFF

v_call: TRBV5-1
j_call: TRBJ2-2
clone_size: .
d_call: .
cdr3_nt: TGCGCCAGCAGCCTCTGGACAGATTGGAACACCGGGGAGCTGTTTTTT
cdr3_aa: CASSLWTDWNTGELFF

v_call: TRBV11-2
j_call: TRBJ1-4
clone_size: few
d_call: .
cdr3_nt: TGTGCCAGCACCGAAACCCCTCGCCCCCCGGAAAAACTGTTTTTT
cdr3_aa: CASTETPRPPEKLFF

v_call: TRBV7-2
j_call: TRBJ1-1
clone_size: few
d_call: .
cdr3_nt: TGTGCCAGCAGCTTAGGTGGGGGGTTCGTCGGGCATAACTTT
cdr3_aa: CASSLGGGFVGHNF

v_call: TRBV12-3/TRBV12-4
j_call: TRBJ1-5
clone_size: .
d_call: .
cdr3_nt: TGTGCCAGCAGGGGGCCGGGCAATCAGCCCCAGCATTTT
cdr3_aa: CASRGPGNQPQHF

v_call: TRBV20-1
j_call: TRBJ2-3
clone_size: .
d_call: .
cdr3_nt: TGCAGTGCTAGCAGGGATACAACAGATACGCAGTATTTT
cdr3_aa: CSASRDTTDTQYF

v_call: TRBV3-1
j_call: TRBJ1-3
clone_size: few
d_call: .
cdr3_nt: TGTGCCAGCAGCCAAGTGGGAGCTGGAAACACCATATATTTT
cdr3_aa: CASSQVGAGNTIYF

v_call: TRBV5-5
j_call: TRBJ2-3
clone_size: once
d_call: .
cdr3_nt: TGTGCCAGCAGCTTTGACTATTCTAGCACAGATACGCAGTATTTT
cdr3_aa: CASSFDYSSTDTQYF

v_call: TRBV15
j_call: TRBJ2-5
clone_size: few
d_call: .
cdr3_nt: TGTGCCACCAGCAGATTCAATGCCGCTCGGGGGCCACGGGAGACCCAGTACTTC
cdr3_aa: CATSRFNAARGPRETQYF

v_call: TRBV6-2/TRBV6-3
j_call: TRBJ2-5
clone_size: few
d_call: .
cdr3_nt: TGTGCCAGCACCAAAAGGGCAGCAGAGACCCAGTACTTC
cdr3_aa: CASTKRAAETQYF

v_call: TRBV20-1
j_call: TRBJ2-1
clone_size: few
d_call: .
cdr3_nt: TGCAGTGCTAGAAGGAGCGGCTACAATGAGCAGTTCTTC
cdr3_aa: CSARRSGYNEQFF

v_call: TRBV11-3
j_call: TRBJ2-2
clone_size: .
d_call: .
cdr3_nt: TGTGCCAGCAGCTTAGTCGGGGGCCGGGAGCTGTTTTTT
cdr3_aa: CASSLVGGRELFF

v_call: TRBV15
j_call: TRBJ2-3
clone_size: few
d_call: .
cdr3_nt: TGTGCCACCAGCAGAGATGAGGCACAGCCCATTCGGTATACGCAGTATTTT
cdr3_aa: CATSRDEAQPIRYTQYF

v_call: TRBV12-3/TRBV12-4
j_call: TRBJ2-7
clone_size: .
d_call: TRBD2
cdr3_nt: TGTGCCAGCAGTGCGGGACTAGCGGGGGACGAGCAGTACTTC
cdr3_aa: CASSAGLAGDEQYF

v_call: TRBV5-6
j_call: TRBJ2-2
clone_size: .
d_call: .
cdr3_nt: TGTGCCAGCAGCTTTGCGACAACCGGGGAGCTGTTTTTT
cdr3_aa: CASSFATTGELFF

v_call: TRBV6-2/TRBV6-3
j_call: TRBJ2-3
clone_size: few
d_call: .
cdr3_nt: TGTGCCAGCAGCCGCATCGGCCAGGGCGGGGATACGCAGTATTTT
cdr3_aa: CASSRIGQGGDTQYF

v_call: TRBV12-3/TRBV12-4
j_call: TRBJ2-1
clone_size: few
d_call: .
cdr3_nt: TGTGCCAGCAGTTTATTTGGGGCTAGCGACGACAATGAGCAGTTCTTC
cdr3_aa: CASSLFGASDDNEQFF

v_call: TRBV7-9
j_call: TRBJ2-7
clone_size: many
d_call: .
cdr3_nt: TGTGCCAGCAGCCGCGGGACGGGCTCCTACGAGCAGTACTTC
cdr3_aa: CASSRGTGSYEQYF

v_call: TRBV7-6
j_call: TRBJ2-1
clone_size: few
d_call: TRBD2
cdr3_nt: TGTGCCAGCAGCACACATAGCGGGGCTAACTACAATGAGCAGTTCTTC
cdr3_aa: CASSTHSGANYNEQFF

v_call: TRBV5-6
j_call: TRBJ1-2
clone_size: few
d_call: .
cdr3_nt: TGTGCCAGCAGCCGTTGGGGTTGGGACTATGGCTACACCTTC
cdr3_aa: CASSRWGWDYGYTF

v_call: TRBV28
j_call: TRBJ2-1
clone_size: .
d_call: .
cdr3_nt: TGTGCCAGCAGTTTCGAAGGGAGACCCTACAATGAGCAGTTCTTC
cdr3_aa: CASSFEGRPYNEQFF